The next 20 T cell receptor beta chains were all read from a single sample in a study of blood T cell repertoires in COVID-19 (dated by TCRdb to 2020 to 2021). Receptors were amplified or captured by the immunoSEQ multiplex PCR assay. TCRdb limited this immuneACCESS table to in-frame rearrangements with V and J called. A share of clones is missing; checked studies link under half to unresolved V genes, and the rest is unexplained. The sample data list some 120,000 clones, and approximately 81% of these were observed just once. The top ten clones comprise 6% of the sample. Sequenced sample: peripheral blood. These receptors originate from a man at least 80 years old with COVID-19, enrolled during active disease.

This chain uses TRBV6-6 with TRBJ2-7; 10 positions agree with TRBD2. Trimming took 4 bases from V and 5 from J; bases not matched to a gene: 8. CDR1 and CDR2 from the germline V gene are MNHNY and SVGAGI (reference sequence). This CDR3 is 15 amino acids long. The CDR3, as DNA: TGTGCCAGCAGTTCTACGAGCGGGAGGGCCCACGAGCAGTACTTC. Protein product: CASSSTSGRAHEQYF.

The J gene is TRBJ2-1, the V gene TRBV10-3, with 11 bases identical to TRBD2. CDR1 is ENHRY, CDR2 SYGVKD, per germline. The CDR3 length is 19 residues. J was trimmed by 0 bases and V by 11 bases; bases with no gene match: 18. As DNA, the CDR3 is TGTGCCGCATCGGGACTAGCGGCTACTTGGGAGAGCTCCTACAATGAGCAGTTCTTC. Protein product: CAASGLAATWESSYNEQFF.

This chain connects TRBV5-1 to TRBJ2-2, with D possibly TRBD2 on 5 matching bases. The CDR3 extends over 14 amino acids. V lost 5 bases and J lost 1, with 9 bases in between. The V gene's germline CDR1 is SGHRS and CDR2 YFSETQ. This CDR3 is CASSPEGNTGELFF. The DNA of the CDR3 is TGCGCCAGCAGTCCCGAGGGGAACACCGGGGAGCTGTTTTTT.

The rearrangement links TRBV10-1 to TRBJ1-1; possibly TRBD1 for D (6 bases). CDR1 is WNHNN and CDR2 is SYGVQD in the germline V gene (reference sequence). The CDR3 runs 12 residues. Between the trimmed V and J ends, which lost 3 bases and 11 bases, there was a span of 13 bases. The DNA of the CDR3 is TGCGCCAGCAGTGAAGATGGGGGCCGTGCTTTCTTT. This sequence encodes CASSEDGGRAFF.

The rearrangement uses TRBV28 and TRBJ2-7; tentative D call: TRBD2 (6 bases). V lost 6 bases and J lost 5, with 20 bases in between. The CDR3 length is 15 residues. Germline lookup yields CDR1 MDHEN and CDR2 SYDVKM. CDR3 sequence: CASSQPLASPDEQYF. The CDR3 bases are TGTGCCAGCAGCCAGCCACTAGCCAGTCCTGACGAGCAGTACTTC. Supplemented by reference TRBV28 and TRBJ2-7, the full variable domain reads DVKVTQSSRYLVKRTGEKVFLECVQDMDHENMFWYRQDPGLGLRLIYFSYDVKMKEKGDIPEGYSVSREKKERFSLILESASTNQTSMYLCASSQPLASPDEQYFGPGTRLTVT.

The J gene is TRBJ2-1, the V gene TRBV19, with TRBD2 identical over 8 bases. Per germline, CDR1 LNHDA and CDR2 SQIVND (reference sequence). After removal of 5 bases from V and 0 bases from J, the junction contained 6 bases not matched to a gene. This CDR3 has 16 residues. The CDR3 protein is CASSELAGRSYNEQFF. CDR3 bases: TGTGCCAGTAGTGAATTAGCGGGGCGCTCCTACAATGAGCAGTTCTTC.

The rearrangement links TRBV5-1 to TRBJ1-6; TRBD1 might be the D (6 bases). Deletions cut 3 bases from V and 0 bases from J, with 13 bases between. The CDR3 consists of 17 residues. Germline CDR1 and CDR2: SGHRS and YFSETQ. The CDR3 DNA sequence: TGCGCCAGCAGCTCCGACAGGTTAAGCTCCTATAATTCACCCCTCCACTTT. Amino acids: CASSSDRLSSYNSPLHF.

The rearrangement links TRBV27 to TRBJ2-1, with a tentative D call TRBD1 (5 bases). From germline, CDR1 is MNHEY and CDR2 SMNVEV (reference sequence). The length of the CDR3 is 14 residues. Trimming removed 5 bases from V and 5 bases from J, with 13 bases in between. The CDR3 reads CASSPLEDNNEQFF. The CDR3 DNA reads as TGTGCCAGCAGTCCCCTCGAGGACAACAATGAGCAGTTCTTC.

In this sample, this clone turned up once. This chain links TRBV19 with TRBJ1-2; perhaps TRBD1 as D (6 bases). V lost 5 bases, J lost 7 bases, and 14 bases lay in between. The CDR3 length is 13 residues. The germline V gene has CDR1 LNHDA and CDR2 SQIVND (reference sequence). The CDR3 reads CASSYNRERGYTF. In DNA form, the CDR3 reads TGTGCCAGTAGTTATAACAGGGAACGTGGCTACACCTTC.

This chain links TRBV6-6 with TRBJ1-1, with 7 nucleotides matching TRBD1. CDR1 and CDR2 (germline): MNHNY, SVGAGI (reference sequence). The CDR3 totals 15 residues. V lost 6 bases, J lost 1 base, and 8 bases stayed unmatched. CDR3 residues: CASRPRTGGNTEAFF. The CDR3 DNA reads TGTGCCAGCAGGCCACGGACAGGTGGGAACACTGAAGCTTTCTTT.

V usage is TRBV6-6 and J usage is TRBJ1-2; 10 bases align to TRBD1. The CDR3 sequence is 14 residues long. In germline, CDR1 is MNHNY, CDR2 SVGAGI (reference sequence). With V trimmed by 6 bases and J by 3 bases, 4 bases remained unmatched. CDR3 bases: TGTGCCAGCAGCAGACAGGGGGCAGACTATGGCTACACCTTC. Its protein is CASSRQGADYGYTF.

This clone occurred once. The J gene is TRBJ2-1, the V gene TRBV2; 14 nucleotides match TRBD2. V lost 4 bases and J lost 8; bases outside the gene matches: 10. There are 17 residues in the CDR3. CDR1 and CDR2 (germline): SNHLY, FYNNEI. CDR3 DNA sequence: TGTGCCAGCAGTGGCCCGGGACTAGCGGGAGAGTTCGATGAGCAGTTCTTC. The encoded protein is CASSGPGLAGEFDEQFF.

A note on this clone: The germline gene is not matched at one end of the junction; a read error may be the cause. This chain joins TRBV7-7 and TRBJ2-3; the match to TRBD1 covers 9 bases. This CDR3 is built from 16 residues. Germline V gene data show CDR1 as SSHAT and CDR2 as FNYEAQ (reference sequence). The CDR3 DNA follows: TGTGCTAGCAGCGCGGGGACAGGGCGGCAATCAGATACGCAGTATTTT. It yields the protein CASSAGTGRQSDTQYF.

V and J are TRBV5-5 and TRBJ2-4, with a possible D match to TRBD2 (5 bases). The CDR3 is 16 residues long. Germline lookup yields CDR1 SGHKS and CDR2 YYEKEE (reference sequence). Trimming removed 2 bases at V and 1 base at J, with 13 bases between. The CDR3 protein is CASSLVSGLAKNIQYF. The CDR3 nucleotides are TGTGCCAGCAGCTTAGTGTCGGGGTTGGCCAAAAACATTCAGTACTTC.

The chain links TRBV7-2 to TRBJ2-7, with 10 bases matching TRBD2. The CDR3 length is 15 residues. With 1 base clipped from V and 4 bases from J, the junction kept 4 bases outside the gene matches. From germline, CDR1 is SGHTA and CDR2 FQGNSA. CDR3 region: CASSLELAGRYEQYF. CDR3 sequence (DNA): TGTGCCAGCAGCTTAGAACTAGCGGGACGATACGAGCAGTACTTC.

This clone was seen once. This chain uses TRBV27 with TRBJ1-5; D is perhaps TRBD1 (6 bases). V lost 6 bases to trimming and J lost 1 base, with 13 bases between them. Germline V CDR1 and CDR2: MNHEY, SMNVEV (reference sequence). The CDR3 totals 15 residues. The CDR3: CASSRGGWSNQPQHF. The DNA of the CDR3 is TGTGCCAGCAGCCGGGGGGGCTGGAGCAATCAGCCCCAGCATTTT.

CDR3 nucleotide sequence: TGTGCCATCAGTGAAAGGGACTTTAGCACAGATACGCAGTATTTT. It is translated as CAISERDFSTDTQYF. The V call is TRBV10-3, the J call TRBJ2-3; possibly TRBD2 for D (6 bases). The CDR3 covers 15 residues. Per the germline V gene, CDR1 is ENHRY and CDR2 is SYGVKD. V dropped 3 bases and J dropped 0 bases, with 10 bases sitting between them.

In its sample, this clone was seen many times. This chain links TRBV6-6 with TRBJ2-3; TRBD2 matches at 8 bases. Per germline, CDR1 MNHNY and CDR2 SVGAGI (reference sequence). V was clipped by 5 bases and J by 11 bases; unmatched bases: 3. The CDR3 loop spans 11 amino acids. CDR3 residues: CASSPGGEQYF. As DNA, the CDR3 is TGTGCCAGCAGTCCCGGGGGGGAGCAGTATTTT.

The V and J genes are TRBV5-8 and TRBJ2-7; maybe TRBD2 (5 bases). Germline assignment: CDR1 SGHTS and CDR2 YDEGEE. The CDR3 sequence is 15 residues long. The V gene lost 5 bases and the J gene lost 0 bases, with 15 bases spanning the gap. Here the CDR3 DNA reads TGTGCCAGCAGTGGGAGCTGGGCCTTCTCCTACGAGCAGTACTTC. Translating gives CASSGSWAFSYEQYF.

V and J are TRBV7-2 and TRBJ1-2, with 8 nucleotides matching TRBD1. The CDR3 runs to 13 residues. Germline lookup yields CDR1 SGHTA and CDR2 FQGNSA. V shed 5 bases, J shed 8 bases, and the junction held 7 bases outside the gene matches. The CDR3 spells CASSPGQGLGYTF. DNA of the CDR3: TGTGCCAGCAGCCCAGGACAGGGCCTAGGCTACACCTTC.